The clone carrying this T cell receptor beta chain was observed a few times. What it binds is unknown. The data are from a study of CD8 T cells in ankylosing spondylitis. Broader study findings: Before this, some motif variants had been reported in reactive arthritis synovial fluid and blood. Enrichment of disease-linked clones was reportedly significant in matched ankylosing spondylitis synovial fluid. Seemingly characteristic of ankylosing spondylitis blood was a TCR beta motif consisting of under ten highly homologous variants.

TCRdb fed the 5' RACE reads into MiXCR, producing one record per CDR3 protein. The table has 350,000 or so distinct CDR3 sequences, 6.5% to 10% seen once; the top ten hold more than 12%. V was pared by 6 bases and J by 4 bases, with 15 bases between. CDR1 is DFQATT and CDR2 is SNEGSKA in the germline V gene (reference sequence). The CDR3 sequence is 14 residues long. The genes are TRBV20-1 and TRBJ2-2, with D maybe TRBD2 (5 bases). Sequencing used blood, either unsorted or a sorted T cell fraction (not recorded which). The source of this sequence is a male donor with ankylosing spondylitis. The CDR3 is CSAPRALGTGELFF. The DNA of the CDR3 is TGCAGTGCCCCGCGGGCCCTGGGCACCGGGGAGCTGTTTTTT.